The TCR beta chain under discussion was sequenced for a study of cytomegalovirus exposure and HLA in healthy donors. Of note for this clone: Its antigen is currently unknown.

General observations from the study: The classifier was said to identify cytomegalovirus status with high specificity and sensitivity. Specificity of three CMV-associated chains for CMV antigens was verified in vitro. TCR sequences were mostly rare, though some public TCRs occurred in many donors.

Germline values: CDR1 SNHLY, CDR2 FYNNEI. This CDR3 is built from 15 residues. Trimming took off 6 bases at V and 0 bases at J, with 12 bases between the two ends. TCRdb keeps only in-frame clones here, not all; method: immunoSEQ multiplex PCR. This table has around 140,000 clones, about 88% appearing once. The receptor comes from a man aged 18 to 30 in good health and CMV-seropositive. The J gene is TRBJ1-5, the V gene TRBV2; D gene unclear. Sequenced material: PBMCs. DNA for the CDR3: TGTGCCAGCAGGAAAGAGGTCCATAGCAATCAGCCCCAGCATTTT. Encoded protein: CASRKEVHSNQPQHF. Based on the CDR3 plus reference TRBV2 and TRBJ1-5, the full variable domain is EPEVTQTPSHQVTQMGQEVILRCVPISNHLYFYWYRQILGQKVEFLVSFYNNEISEKSEIFDDQFSVERPDGSNFTLKIRSTKLEDSAMYFCASRKEVHSNQPQHFGDGTRLSIL.